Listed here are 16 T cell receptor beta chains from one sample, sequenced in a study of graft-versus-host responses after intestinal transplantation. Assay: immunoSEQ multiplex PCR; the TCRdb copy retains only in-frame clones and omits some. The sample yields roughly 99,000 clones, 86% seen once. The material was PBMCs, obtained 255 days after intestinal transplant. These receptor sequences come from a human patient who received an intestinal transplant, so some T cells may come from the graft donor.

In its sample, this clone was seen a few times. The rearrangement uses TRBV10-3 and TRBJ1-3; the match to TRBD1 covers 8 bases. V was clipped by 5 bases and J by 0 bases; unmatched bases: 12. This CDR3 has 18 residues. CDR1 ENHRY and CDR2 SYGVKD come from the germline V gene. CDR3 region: CAISTPGQADFSGNTIYF. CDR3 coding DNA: TGTGCCATCAGTACCCCGGGACAGGCAGATTTCTCTGGAAACACCATATATTTT.

CDR3 protein: CASSLGPPGPAGHYEQYF. Written as DNA, the CDR3 is TGTGCCAGCAGCTTGGGGCCTCCCGGGCCAGCCGGTCACTACGAGCAGTACTTC. The chain has TRBV5-6 and TRBJ2-7; D gene ambiguous. V was cut by 0 bases and J by 3 bases, with 22 bases left in between. The CDR3 consists of 18 residues. Per germline, CDR1 SGHDT and CDR2 YYEEEE.

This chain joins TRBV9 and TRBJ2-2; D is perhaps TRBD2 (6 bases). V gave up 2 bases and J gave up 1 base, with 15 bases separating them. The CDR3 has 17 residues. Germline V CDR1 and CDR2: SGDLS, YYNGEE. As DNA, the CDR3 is TGTGCCAGCAGCGTTGAGCTAGCGAGACTGAACACCGGGGAGCTGTTTTTT. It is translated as CASSVELARLNTGELFF.

In DNA, the CDR3 is TGTGCCAGCAGTGTACAGGGATTCGCCTACGAGCAGTACTTC. It yields the protein CASSVQGFAYEQYF. The V and J genes are TRBV28 and TRBJ2-7; the D gene is possibly TRBD1 (6 bases). The CDR3 spans 14 residues. V gave up 5 bases and J gave up 2 bases, with 13 bases separating them. Germline loops: CDR1 MDHEN, CDR2 SYDVKM.

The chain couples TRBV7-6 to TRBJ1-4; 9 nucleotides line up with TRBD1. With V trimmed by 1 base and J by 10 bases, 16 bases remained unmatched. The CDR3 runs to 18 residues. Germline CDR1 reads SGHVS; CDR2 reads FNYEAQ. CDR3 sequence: CASSLVGTGMGVVPKLFF. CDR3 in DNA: TGTGCCAGCAGCTTAGTCGGGACAGGGATGGGCGTCGTCCCAAAACTGTTTTTT. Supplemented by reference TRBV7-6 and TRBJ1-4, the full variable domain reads GAGVSQSPRYKVTKRGQDVALRCDPISGHVSLYWYRQALGQGPEFLTYFNYEAQQDKSGLPNDRFSAERPEGSISTLTIQRTEQRDSAMYRCASSLVGTGMGVVPKLFFGSGTQLSVL.

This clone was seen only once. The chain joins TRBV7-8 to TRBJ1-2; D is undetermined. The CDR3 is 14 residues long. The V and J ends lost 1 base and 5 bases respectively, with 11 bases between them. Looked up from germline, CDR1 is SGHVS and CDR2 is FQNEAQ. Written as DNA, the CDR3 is TGTGCCAGCAGCTTAGGGGCGGAGGGTTATGGCTACACCTTC. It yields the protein CASSLGAEGYGYTF.

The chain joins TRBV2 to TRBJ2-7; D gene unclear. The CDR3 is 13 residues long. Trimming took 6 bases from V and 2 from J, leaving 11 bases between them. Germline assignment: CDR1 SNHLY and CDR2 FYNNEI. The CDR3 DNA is TGTGCCAGCAGAGGGATTCCTACCTACGAGCAGTACTTC. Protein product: CASRGIPTYEQYF.

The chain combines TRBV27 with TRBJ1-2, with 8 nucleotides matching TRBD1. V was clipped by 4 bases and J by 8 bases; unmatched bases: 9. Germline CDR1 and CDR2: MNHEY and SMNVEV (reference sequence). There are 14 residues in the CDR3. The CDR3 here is CASSSQGAPSGYTF. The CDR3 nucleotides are TGTGCCAGCAGTTCCCAGGGGGCGCCTTCGGGCTACACCTTC.

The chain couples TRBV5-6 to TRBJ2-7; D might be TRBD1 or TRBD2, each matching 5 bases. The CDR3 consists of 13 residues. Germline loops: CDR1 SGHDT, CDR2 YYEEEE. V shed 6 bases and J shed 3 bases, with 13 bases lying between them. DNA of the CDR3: TGTGCCAGCACAGGGACGGAAAACTACGAGCAGTACTTC. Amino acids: CASTGTENYEQYF.

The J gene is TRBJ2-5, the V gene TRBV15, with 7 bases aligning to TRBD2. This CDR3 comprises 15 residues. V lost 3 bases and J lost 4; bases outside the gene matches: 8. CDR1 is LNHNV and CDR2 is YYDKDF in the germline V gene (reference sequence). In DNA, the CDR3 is TGTGCCACCAGCAGCCCCCGGACGGGAGGAGAGACCCAGTACTTC. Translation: CATSSPRTGGETQYF. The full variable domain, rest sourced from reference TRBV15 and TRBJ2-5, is DAMVIQNPRYQVTQFGKPVTLSCSQTLNHNVMYWYQQKSSQAPKLLFHYYDKDFNNEADTPDNFQSRRPNTSFCFLDIRSPGLGDTAMYLCATSSPRTGGETQYFGPGTRLLVL.

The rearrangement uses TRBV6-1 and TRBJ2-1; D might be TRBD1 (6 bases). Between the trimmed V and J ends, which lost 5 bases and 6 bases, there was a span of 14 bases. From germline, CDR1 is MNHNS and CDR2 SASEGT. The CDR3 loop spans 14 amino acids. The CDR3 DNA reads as TGTGCCAGCAGTCCCCTGAGGACAGCCAATGAGCAGTTCTTC. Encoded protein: CASSPLRTANEQFF.

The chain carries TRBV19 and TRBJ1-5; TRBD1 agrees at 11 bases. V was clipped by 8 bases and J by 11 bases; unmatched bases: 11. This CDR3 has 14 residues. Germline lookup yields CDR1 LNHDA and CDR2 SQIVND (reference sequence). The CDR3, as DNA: TGTGCCAGTTTACCGGGACAGGGGGAATCAGCCCAGCATTTT. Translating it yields CASLPGQGESAQHF.

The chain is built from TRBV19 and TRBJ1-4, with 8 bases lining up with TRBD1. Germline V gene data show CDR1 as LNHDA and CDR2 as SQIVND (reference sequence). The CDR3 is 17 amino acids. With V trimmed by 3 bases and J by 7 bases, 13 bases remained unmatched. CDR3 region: CASSMRASGTGGEKLFF. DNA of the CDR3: TGTGCCAGTAGTATGAGAGCTTCTGGGACAGGCGGTGAAAAACTGTTTTTT.

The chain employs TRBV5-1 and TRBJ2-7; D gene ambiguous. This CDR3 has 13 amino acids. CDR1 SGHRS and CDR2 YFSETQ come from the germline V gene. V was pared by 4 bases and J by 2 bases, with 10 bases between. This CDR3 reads CASSLRYAYEQYF. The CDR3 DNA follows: TGCGCCAGCAGCCTACGCTACGCCTACGAGCAGTACTTC.

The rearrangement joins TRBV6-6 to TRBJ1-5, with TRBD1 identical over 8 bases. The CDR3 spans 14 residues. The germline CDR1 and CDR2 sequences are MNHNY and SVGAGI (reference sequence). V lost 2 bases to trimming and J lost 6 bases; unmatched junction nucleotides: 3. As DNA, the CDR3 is TGTGCCAGCAGTTACGGACAGGGTGCTCAGCCCCAGCATTTT. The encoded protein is CASSYGQGAQPQHF.

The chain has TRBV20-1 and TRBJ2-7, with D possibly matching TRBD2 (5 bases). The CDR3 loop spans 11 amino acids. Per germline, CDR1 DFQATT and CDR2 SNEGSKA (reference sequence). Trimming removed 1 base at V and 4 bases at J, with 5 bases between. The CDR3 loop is CSARGGYEQYF. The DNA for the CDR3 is TGCAGTGCTAGAGGCGGGTACGAGCAGTACTTC.